The 32 T cell receptor beta chains in this list originate from one sample, sequenced in a study of control samples from healthy donors and cancer patients. Measured with immunoSEQ multiplex PCR; TCRdb has only the in-frame clones, and not every one. This table has just under 80,000 clones, 70% to 90% appearing once. Specimen: PBMCs. The origin of the receptors is a woman aged 60 to 75 with head and neck cancer.

The rearrangement links TRBV27 to TRBJ2-5, with D tentatively TRBD1 (6 bases). V lost 2 bases and J 1 base, leaving 14 bases between the germline ends. Per the germline V gene, CDR1 is MNHEY and CDR2 is SMNVEV (reference sequence). This CDR3 region has 16 residues. CDR3 sequence reads: CASSLIRTGTQETQYF. The CDR3 bases are TGTGCCAGCAGTTTAATTAGAACAGGGACCCAAGAGACCCAGTACTTC.

The chain links TRBV30 to TRBJ2-7; no reliable D call. CDR1 and CDR2 from the germline V gene are GTSNPN and SVGIG (reference sequence). V was clipped by 3 bases and J by 6 bases, with 15 bases between them. This CDR3 comprises 13 residues. The CDR3 reads CAWRILGSAEQYF. DNA for the CDR3: TGTGCCTGGAGAATTTTGGGGTCTGCCGAGCAGTACTTC.

V gene TRBV11-3 combines with J gene TRBJ2-5, with TRBD1 matching 8 bases. This CDR3 region has 15 residues. J lost 1 base, V lost 4 bases, and 5 bases had no gene match. Germline CDR1 and CDR2: SGHNT and YENEEA. CDR3 in amino acids: CASSSRTGSQETQYF. CDR3 coding DNA: TGTGCCAGCAGCTCAAGGACAGGGAGCCAAGAGACCCAGTACTTC.

Only one count was recorded for this clone. The chain couples TRBV5-1 to TRBJ2-7; no clear D gene. V lost 2 bases and J lost 2, with 8 bases in between. Germline CDR1 is SGHRS and CDR2 is YFSETQ. CDR3 length: 13 residues. The CDR3 region is CASSFVGAYEQYF. The CDR3 bases are TGCGCCAGCAGCTTCGTCGGCGCCTACGAGCAGTACTTC.

The rearrangement uses TRBV6-5 and TRBJ1-6; D is possibly TRBD1 (5 bases). The CDR3 totals 13 residues. Trimming took off 6 bases at V and 10 bases at J, with 13 bases between the two ends. Germline loops: CDR1 MNHEY, CDR2 SVGAGI. The CDR3 sequence: CASRKNGDSPLHF. The CDR3 DNA reads TGTGCCAGCAGGAAAAACGGGGACTCACCCCTCCACTTT.

The gene calls are TRBV7-6 and TRBJ2-1; 13 bases are shared with TRBD2. The germline gives CDR1 SGHVS, CDR2 FNYEAQ. This CDR3 is built from 19 residues. Unmatched junction bases numbered 10, after V lost 5 bases and J lost 0 bases. The CDR3 here is CASSTAGLAGFSSYNEQFF. DNA for the CDR3: TGTGCCAGCAGCACCGCGGGACTAGCGGGATTTAGCTCCTACAATGAGCAGTTCTTC.

V is TRBV30 and J is TRBJ1-2; D is undetermined. Germline V CDR1 and CDR2: GTSNPN, SVGIG (reference sequence). V lost 8 bases and J lost 4, with 14 bases in between. The CDR3 contains 12 residues. The CDR3 loop reads CAGEGVGYGYTF. The CDR3 DNA is TGTGCCGGCGAGGGCGTCGGCTATGGCTACACCTTC.

The chain is built from TRBV11-2 and TRBJ2-7, with 7 nucleotides matching TRBD2. V was clipped by 1 base and J by 5 bases; unmatched bases: 2. The germline V gene has CDR1 SGHAT and CDR2 FQNNGV. The CDR3 extends over 13 amino acids. The CDR3 sequence: CASSLAGGDEQYF. The CDR3 coding sequence is TGTGCCAGCAGCTTAGCGGGAGGCGACGAGCAGTACTTC.

The chain uses TRBV7-2 and TRBJ1-6; D may be TRBD1 (6 bases). The CDR3 totals 15 residues. Trimming removed 4 bases at V and 9 bases at J, with 16 bases between. Per the germline V gene, CDR1 is SGHTA and CDR2 is FQGNSA. The CDR3 DNA reads as TGTGCCAGCAGCTCTCTTGGGGACACAACTTCACCCCTCCACTTT. This encodes CASSSLGDTTSPLHF.

The chain has TRBV28 and TRBJ2-4, with 7 bases that match TRBD2. Germline trimming cut 11 bases from V and 5 bases from J; bases unmatched to any gene: 12. The CDR3 extends over 14 amino acids. Germline assignment: CDR1 MDHEN and CDR2 SYDVKM. In DNA, the CDR3 is TGTGCCTCAATGAGGGCGGGGGTTCAAAACATTCAGTACTTC. Amino acids: CASMRAGVQNIQYF.

Written as DNA, the CDR3 is TGTGCTAGTGGTTCCGGACGGGTTATTAATGAAAAACTGTTTTTT. As protein: CASGSGRVINEKLFF. The chain joins TRBV12-5 to TRBJ1-4, with no clear D. CDR1 is LGHNT and CDR2 is FRNRAP in the germline V gene. This CDR3 spans 15 amino acids. Trimming cost V 4 bases and J 4 bases, with 13 bases left between them.

V gene TRBV11-2 combines with J gene TRBJ2-4; D gene uncertain. This CDR3 has 16 residues. Per the germline V gene, CDR1 is SGHAT and CDR2 is FQNNGV. Deletions cut 5 bases from V and 1 base from J, with 15 bases between. The CDR3, as DNA: TGTGCCAGCAGCAATCAATGGCTGACTGCCAAAAACATTCAGTACTTC. Translated, it gives CASSNQWLTAKNIQYF. The variable domain in full, with the rest retrieved from reference TRBV11-2 and TRBJ2-4, is EAGVAQSPRYKIIEKRQSVAFWCNPISGHATLYWYQQILGQGPKLLIQFQNNGVVDDSQLPKDRFSAERLKGVDSTLKIQPAKLEDSAVYLCASSNQWLTAKNIQYFGAGTRLSVL.

The chain is built from TRBV10-2 and TRBJ2-2, with 8 bases identical to TRBD1. This CDR3 is built from 15 residues. The germline gives CDR1 WSHSY, CDR2 SAAADI. The V and J ends lost 2 bases and 7 bases, in that order; junction bases with no gene match: 6. The CDR3 DNA follows: TGCGCCAGCAGTGAGCCAATAGACAGGGGCGGGGAGCTGTTTTTT. It is translated as CASSEPIDRGGELFF.

The chain is built from TRBV6-5 and TRBJ2-7; 9 bases fit TRBD2. V trimming: 4 bases; J trimming: 6 bases; junction bases outside the gene matches: 4. Germline lookup yields CDR1 MNHEY and CDR2 SVGAGI. This CDR3 region has 13 residues. The CDR3 region is CASSSGLASEQYF. The CDR3 DNA reads TGTGCCAGCAGTTCAGGACTAGCGAGCGAGCAGTACTTC.

The CDR3 DNA reads as TGTGCCAGCAGCAAATACCGGGACTACCTCTACAATGAGCAGTTCTTC. Amino acid sequence: CASSKYRDYLYNEQFF. The chain links TRBV9 to TRBJ2-1; 7 positions match TRBD2. The J segment lost 3 bases and the V segment lost 4 bases, leaving 10 bases of the junction unmatched. The CDR3 covers 16 residues. Germline lookup yields CDR1 SGDLS and CDR2 YYNGEE.

This chain joins TRBV5-6 and TRBJ1-1; D gene uncertain. Germline CDR1 and CDR2: SGHDT and YYEEEE. V shed 4 bases and J shed 0 bases, with 7 bases lying between them. CDR3 length: 13 residues. CDR3 residues: CASSLAVNTEAFF. The CDR3 DNA is TGTGCCAGCAGCCTAGCAGTGAACACTGAAGCTTTCTTT.

This clone has just one count. V and J are TRBV24-1 and TRBJ2-3, with 8 nucleotides matching TRBD2. Germline V gene data show CDR1 as KGHDR and CDR2 as SFDVKD. Trimming cost V 9 bases and J 4 bases; bases outside gene matches: 8. CDR3 length equals 14 residues. The chain's CDR3 is CATGLAGLADTQYF. The CDR3 DNA is TGTGCCACCGGCTTAGCGGGACTCGCAGATACGCAGTATTTT.

The chain carries TRBV6-6 and TRBJ1-2; 7 bases are a match to TRBD1. CDR1 MNHNY and CDR2 SVGAGI come from the germline V gene (reference sequence). V trimming: 0 bases; J trimming: 3 bases; junction bases outside the gene matches: 4. This CDR3 region has 15 residues. The chain's CDR3 is CASSYSIGGYYGYTF. DNA for the CDR3: TGTGCCAGCAGTTACTCCATAGGGGGCTACTATGGCTACACCTTC.

This chain joins TRBV24-1 and TRBJ2-3; 11 nucleotides align to TRBD2. With V trimmed by 3 bases and J by 4 bases, 2 bases remained unmatched. The germline V gene has CDR1 KGHDR and CDR2 SFDVKD. The CDR3 sequence is 15 residues long. The CDR3 nucleotides read TGTGCCACCAGTGATCTAGCGGGAGGAGCAGATACGCAGTATTTT. Translating gives CATSDLAGGADTQYF.

The chain recombines TRBV4-2 with TRBJ2-7, with 7 positions matching TRBD2. The CDR3 loop spans 15 amino acids. The germline V gene encodes CDR1 LGHNA and CDR2 YNFKEQ. V was pared by 0 bases and J by 3 bases, with 5 bases of the junction left unmatched. DNA for the CDR3: TGTGCCAGCAGCCAAGAGGCTAGCGGAAACTACGAGCAGTACTTC. This gives the protein CASSQEASGNYEQYF.

In DNA form, the CDR3 reads TGTGCCAGCAGCAAACGGGCCCTCCCGAATGAAAAACTGTTTTTT. Translated: CASSKRALPNEKLFF. The chain uses TRBV7-6 and TRBJ1-4; no clear D. Trimming stripped 5 bases from V and 5 bases from J, with 15 bases between. This CDR3 region has 15 residues. Per germline, CDR1 SGHVS and CDR2 FNYEAQ.

The chain combines TRBV6-5 with TRBJ2-1; 10 bases fit TRBD1. The CDR3 contains 15 residues. CDR1 is MNHEY, CDR2 SVGAGI, per germline. With 6 bases clipped from V and 2 bases from J, the junction kept 4 bases outside the gene matches. CDR3 region: CASRRDRGAYNEQFF. DNA of the CDR3: TGTGCCAGCAGAAGGGACAGGGGAGCCTACAATGAGCAGTTCTTC.

The chain recombines TRBV18 with TRBJ2-1, with a possible D match to TRBD1 (6 bases). CDR3 length: 13 amino acids. Deletions cut 5 bases from V and 5 bases from J, with 10 bases between. Germline loops: CDR1 KGHSH, CDR2 LQKENI. DNA for the CDR3: TGTGCCAGCTCAGACAGGTCGGACAATGAGCAGTTCTTC. Amino acid sequence: CASSDRSDNEQFF. Variable domain in full (rest from reference TRBV18 and TRBJ2-1): NAGVMQNPRHLVRRRGQEARLRCSPMKGHSHVYWYRQLPEEGLKFMVYLQKENIIDESGMPKERFSAEFPKEGPSILRIQQVVRGDSAAYFCASSDRSDNEQFFGPGTRLTVL.

The table lists this clone with a count of one. V gene TRBV7-2 combines with J gene TRBJ2-3; possible D gene TRBD2, 5 bases. This CDR3 spans 16 amino acids. Deletions cut 1 base from V and 0 bases from J, with 11 bases between. CDR1 and CDR2 (germline): SGHTA, FQGNSA. In DNA form, the CDR3 reads TGTGCCAGCAGCTTAGACGGGATAGCTAGCACAGATACGCAGTATTTT. The encoded protein is CASSLDGIASTDTQYF.

The chain links TRBV2 to TRBJ2-7; TRBD2 matches 13 bases. CDR1 SNHLY and CDR2 FYNNEI come from the germline V gene. V lost 7 bases to trimming and J lost 2 bases; unmatched junction nucleotides: 5. The CDR3 has 15 residues. The CDR3 DNA follows: TGTGCCAGCACCGGGGGACTAGCGGGAACCTACGAGCAGTACTTC. Its protein product is CASTGGLAGTYEQYF.

The chain links TRBV13 to TRBJ1-2, with a possible D match to TRBD1 (6 bases). CDR1 is PRHDT, CDR2 FYEKMQ, per germline (reference sequence). Trimming left V 1 base short and J 4 bases short, with 13 bases between. The CDR3 consists of 15 residues. The CDR3 nucleotides read TGTGCCAGCAGCTTAGATGGTAGGGGGTCCTATGGCTACACCTTC. This encodes CASSLDGRGSYGYTF.

V is TRBV27 and J is TRBJ1-1, with D tentatively TRBD1 (5 bases). Between the trimmed V and J ends, which lost 0 bases and 7 bases, there was a span of 15 bases. Germline lookup yields CDR1 MNHEY and CDR2 SMNVEV (reference sequence). The CDR3 is 15 amino acids. The CDR3, as DNA: TGTGCCAGCAGTTTATCCCCCAGTGGGGGAAATGAAGCTTTCTTT. This codes for CASSLSPSGGNEAFF.

V gene TRBV5-1 combines with J gene TRBJ2-2; D is possibly TRBD2 (6 bases). Germline loops: CDR1 SGHRS, CDR2 YFSETQ. V was cut by 4 bases and J by 4 bases, with 14 bases left in between. The CDR3 runs to 15 residues. The CDR3 DNA sequence: TGCGCCAGCAGCCCCTCTAGCGATGGCACCGGGGAGCTGTTTTTT. This sequence encodes CASSPSSDGTGELFF.

In its sample, this clone was seen a few times. The rearrangement uses TRBV3-1 (or the pseudogene TRBV3-2) and TRBJ2-1; possible D gene TRBD2, 6 bases. Trimming took 1 base from V and 10 from J, leaving 26 bases between them. Per germline, CDR1 LGHDT and CDR2 YNNKEL (reference sequence). This CDR3 contains 18 residues. CDR3 residues: CASSQGHSSAQAASEQFF. The CDR3 nucleotides read TGTGCCAGCAGCCAAGGCCACTCTAGCGCCCAAGCCGCCAGCGAGCAGTTCTTC.

The V and J genes are TRBV5-1 and TRBJ2-7, with 8 bases identical to TRBD2. This CDR3 has 16 residues. CDR1 and CDR2 from the germline V gene are SGHRS and YFSETQ. The V and J ends lost 2 bases and 3 bases, in that order; junction bases with no gene match: 10. The CDR3 protein is CASSLSGLAGIYEQYF. Here the CDR3 DNA reads TGCGCCAGCAGCTTATCAGGGTTAGCGGGAATCTACGAGCAGTACTTC. Variable domain in full (rest from reference TRBV5-1 and TRBJ2-7): KAGVTQTPRYLIKTRGQQVTLSCSPISGHRSVSWYQQTPGQGLQFLFEYFSETQRNKGNFPGRFSGRQFSNSRSEMNVSTLELGDSALYLCASSLSGLAGIYEQYFGPGTRLTVT.

The chain couples TRBV2 to TRBJ2-7; 10 bases fit TRBD2. CDR1 is SNHLY, CDR2 FYNNEI, per germline. The CDR3 contains 15 residues. The trim removed 8 bases at V and 6 bases at J, leaving 13 bases unmatched. CDR3 nucleotide sequence: TGTGCCAGCGGACGTGCAGCTAGCGGGAGTAGCGAGCAGTACTTC. This sequence encodes CASGRAASGSSEQYF.

In its sample, this clone was seen once. The chain carries TRBV19 and TRBJ2-6; TRBD2 matches 15 bases. Germline V gene lookup returns CDR1 LNHDA and CDR2 SQIVND (reference sequence). Losses at the gene ends were 9 bases for V and 2 bases for J; bases not matched to a gene: 8. The CDR3 is 18 amino acids. In DNA form, the CDR3 reads TGTGCCAGGGCCCCTGGACTAGCGGGAGGGCCTGGGGCCAACGTCCTGACTTTC. Its translation is CARAPGLAGGPGANVLTF.